Each of the 12 T cell receptor beta chains below was sequenced from the same sample in a study of shared clonotypes between healthy human individuals. Profiling relied on immunoSEQ multiplex PCR, and the TCRdb table lists in-frame clones only, not all of them. The sample has around 640,000 clones, around 96% seen once. CD45RO-negative, CCR7-positively selected cells formed the naive CD8 fraction, excluding terminally differentiated effector memory CD45RA+ cells. The sequenced sample consisted of naive CD8+ T cells sorted from blood. These receptors all stem from a woman aged 25-40 years in good health.

The chain has TRBV6-1 and TRBJ2-4; D may be TRBD2 (6 bases). The CDR3 has 16 amino acids. The V gene lost 1 base and the J gene lost 3 bases, with 13 bases spanning the gap. Germline lookup yields CDR1 MNHNS and CDR2 SASEGT. The CDR3 DNA is TGTGCCAGCAGTGAAGTGGGACTGGGTGTCAAAAACATTCAGTACTTC. It translates to CASSEVGLGVKNIQYF.

This clone was detected once. The chain couples TRBV19 to TRBJ1-2; no definite D call. V shed 1 base and J shed 0 bases, with 9 bases lying between them. The CDR3 runs 15 residues. Germline lookup yields CDR1 LNHDA and CDR2 SQIVND (reference sequence). The CDR3 coding sequence is TGTGCCAGTAGTATAGGTTCCAGTACTAACTATGGCTACACCTTC. It is translated as CASSIGSSTNYGYTF.

The chain links TRBV28 to TRBJ2-7; D may be TRBD1 or TRBD2 (5 bases each). The CDR3 spans 16 residues. The V gene's germline CDR1 is MDHEN and CDR2 SYDVKM. V was cut by 5 bases and J by 2 bases, with 19 bases left in between. The CDR3 DNA reads as TGTGCCAGCAGTCCTCGCAGGGACCCCTCCCCCTACGAGCAGTACTTC. Its protein is CASSPRRDPSPYEQYF. The variable domain in full, with the rest retrieved from reference TRBV28 and TRBJ2-7, is DVKVTQSSRYLVKRTGEKVFLECVQDMDHENMFWYRQDPGLGLRLIYFSYDVKMKEKGDIPEGYSVSREKKERFSLILESASTNQTSMYLCASSPRRDPSPYEQYFGPGTRLTVT.

The chain uses TRBV5-4 and TRBJ2-1; D remains ambiguous. CDR3 size: 13 residues. Germline V gene sequence: CDR1 SGHNT, CDR2 YYREEE (reference sequence). The germline V and J ends were trimmed by 3 bases and 7 bases, with 11 bases remaining between them. The CDR3 loop reads CASSWGSVNEQFF. The CDR3 bases are TGTGCCAGCAGCTGGGGTTCTGTAAATGAGCAGTTCTTC.

V and J are TRBV5-1 and TRBJ2-1, with 10 positions matching TRBD2. Germline-derived CDR1 and CDR2 are SGHRS and YFSETQ. V was pared by 5 bases and J by 4 bases, with 3 bases of the junction left unmatched. This CDR3 is built from 14 residues. The CDR3 nucleotides are TGCGCCAGCAGGACTAGCGGGTTTTACAATGAGCAGTTCTTC. Translation gives CASRTSGFYNEQFF.

The CDR3 is CATSREGAGALTEAFF. DNA of the CDR3: TGTGCCACCAGCAGAGAAGGGGCTGGGGCTCTCACTGAAGCTTTCTTT. The chain couples TRBV15 to TRBJ1-1, with D possibly TRBD1 on 5 matching bases. Germline V lookup: CDR1 LNHNV, CDR2 YYDKDF (reference sequence). V lost 0 bases and J 4 bases, leaving 15 bases between the germline ends. This CDR3 comprises 16 residues. The whole variable domain, remainder taken from reference TRBV15 and TRBJ1-1, is DAMVIQNPRYQVTQFGKPVTLSCSQTLNHNVMYWYQQKSSQAPKLLFHYYDKDFNNEADTPDNFQSRRPNTSFCFLDIRSPGLGDTAMYLCATSREGAGALTEAFFGQGTRLTVV.

V usage is TRBV5-6 and J usage is TRBJ1-5; D unclear. The V end was cut by 1 base, the J end by 9 bases, with 14 bases between. Germline-derived CDR1 and CDR2 are SGHDT and YYEEEE. The CDR3 spans 14 residues. The CDR3 is CASSLWADPWPQHF. For the CDR3, the DNA is TGTGCCAGCAGCTTGTGGGCAGATCCATGGCCCCAGCATTTT.

The CDR3 loop reads CASSLAKWGLQETQYF. DNA for the CDR3: TGTGCCAGCAGCTTAGCTAAATGGGGGCTTCAAGAGACCCAGTACTTC. This chain uses TRBV13 with TRBJ2-5; D perhaps matches TRBD1 (6 bases). Germline V CDR1 and CDR2: PRHDT, FYEKMQ (reference sequence). The V gene lost 1 base and the J gene lost 2 bases, with 14 bases spanning the gap. The length of the CDR3 is 16 residues. The complete variable domain, with remaining parts taken from reference TRBV13 and TRBJ2-5, reads AAGVIQSPRHLIKEKRETATLKCYPIPRHDTVYWYQQGPGQDPQFLISFYEKMQSDKGSIPDRFSAQQFSDYHSELNMSSLELGDSALYFCASSLAKWGLQETQYFGPGTRLLVL.

This chain connects TRBV7-6 to TRBJ2-1, with 9 bases lining up with TRBD2. V shed 2 bases, J shed 4 bases, and the junction held 6 bases outside the gene matches. CDR1 and CDR2 from the germline V gene are SGHVS and FNYEAQ. The CDR3 sequence is 16 residues long. The CDR3 region is CASSLIAGDLYNEQFF. CDR3 nucleotide sequence: TGTGCCAGCAGCTTAATAGCGGGAGATTTATACAATGAGCAGTTCTTC.

V gene TRBV7-9 combines with J gene TRBJ2-7; 7 bases match TRBD2. The V gene's germline CDR1 is SEHNR and CDR2 FQNEAQ (reference sequence). CDR3 length: 16 amino acids. Trimming took 3 bases from V and 0 from J; bases not matched to a gene: 8. CDR3 DNA: TGTGCCAGCAGCTTGGGCTCAGCGGGATCCTCCTACGAGCAGTACTTC. Protein sequence: CASSLGSAGSSYEQYF.

The chain employs TRBV30 and TRBJ1-1; D is perhaps TRBD1 (5 bases). The CDR3 contains 14 residues. CDR1 is GTSNPN and CDR2 is SVGIG in the germline V gene (reference sequence). The V and J ends lost 3 bases and 6 bases respectively, with 17 bases between them. The CDR3 DNA follows: TGTGCCTGGAGAGTGGGTTATGGGACCCCTGAAGCTTTCTTT. Its protein is CAWRVGYGTPEAFF.

The chain employs TRBV4-1 and TRBJ2-5, with D perhaps matching TRBD2 (5 bases). Trimming stripped 0 bases from V and 11 bases from J, with 13 bases between. Per germline, CDR1 MGHRA and CDR2 YSYEKL. The CDR3 covers 13 residues. The CDR3 sequence: CASSQDVGANQYF. CDR3 DNA: TGCGCCAGCAGCCAAGATGTGGGAGCTAATCAGTACTTC.